The subject of this entry is one TCR beta chain. These data are taken from a study of blood T cell repertoires in COVID-19. Overall study: PBMCs, B-cell-depleted T cells, or T cells were the source of the cDNA or gDNA that made up the material.

TCRdb's copy holds only in-frame clones and misses some; the assay was immunoSEQ multiplex PCR. The data contain 45,000 to 55,000 clones, around 80% of them singletons. V shed 11 bases and J shed 4 bases, with 17 bases lying between them. The CDR3 is made up of 13 amino acids. Germline CDR1 is MNHEY and CDR2 is SVGAGI. What was sequenced was peripheral blood. This TCR came from a human donor with active or convalescent COVID-19. The donor label of this sample is uncertain. The chain combines TRBV6-5 with TRBJ1-2, with D uncertain. CDR3 sequence: CASGRSLSYGYTF. CDR3 bases: TGTGCCTCCGGCAGGTCGCTGAGCTATGGCTACACCTTC.